These 24 T cell receptor beta chains originate from one sample sequenced in a study of control samples from healthy donors and cancer patients (TCRdb year 2020). Receptors were amplified or captured by the immunoSEQ multiplex PCR assay. TCRdb holds this immuneACCESS table with in-frame rearrangements only. Some clones are missing; in checked studies, unresolved V genes explain under half, and the rest has no known cause. Within this sample are approximately 130,000 clones, with around nine tenths of them counted one time only. Of the sample, around an eighth falls within the top ten clones. Sequenced sample: blood. These receptors originate from a man aged 25-45 years in good health.

The chain is built from TRBV28 and TRBJ1-4; D is undetermined. CDR1 MDHEN and CDR2 SYDVKM come from the germline V gene. V lost 7 bases and J lost 0, with 6 bases in between. There are 13 residues in the CDR3. The CDR3, as DNA: TGTGCCAGCACCCGGACAACTAATGAAAAACTGTTTTTT. Residues: CASTRTTNEKLFF.

The rearrangement joins TRBV7-2 to TRBJ2-1; the match to TRBD2 covers 13 bases. This CDR3 is 17 amino acids long. CDR1 and CDR2 from the germline V gene are SGHTA and FQGNSA. V gave up 5 bases and J gave up 0 bases; unmatched junction bases: 4. The CDR3 DNA follows: TGTGCCAGCAGCCAGGGACTAGCGGGGAACTCCTACAATGAGCAGTTCTTC. Its protein product is CASSQGLAGNSYNEQFF.

Only one count was recorded for this clone. The chain links TRBV12-5 to TRBJ2-2, with TRBD1 identical over 9 bases. CDR1 is LGHNT, CDR2 FRNRAP, per germline. CDR3 length: 17 amino acids. Trimming took 2 bases from V and 5 from J; bases not matched to a gene: 9. In DNA, the CDR3 is TGTGCTAGTGGTTTGCCCCGGACAGGGGTTACGACCGGGGAGCTGTTTTTT. The encoded protein is CASGLPRTGVTTGELFF.

The genes are TRBV29-1 and TRBJ1-5, with 9 bases fitting TRBD1. CDR1 SQVTM and CDR2 ANQGSEA come from the germline V gene. The CDR3 is 13 amino acids. Here the CDR3 DNA reads TGCAGTGCCCGGGTGGACAGGGGTCAGCCCCAGCATTTT. Its translation is CSARVDRGQPQHF.

The chain uses TRBV2 and TRBJ2-5; 11 nucleotides line up with TRBD2. Germline CDR1 is SNHLY and CDR2 is FYNNEI. The V segment lost 6 bases and the J segment 3 bases; nucleotides outside the gene matches: 3. The CDR3 is 14 residues long. The DNA of the CDR3 is TGTGCCAGCAGACCGGGACTAGCGGAAGAGACCCAGTACTTC. This sequence encodes CASRPGLAEETQYF. The full variable domain, its missing parts supplied by reference TRBV2 and TRBJ2-5, is EPEVTQTPSHQVTQMGQEVILRCVPISNHLYFYWYRQILGQKVEFLVSFYNNEISEKSEIFDDQFSVERPDGSNFTLKIRSTKLEDSAMYFCASRPGLAEETQYFGPGTRLLVL.

CDR3 loop: CASSTRGNIQYF. The CDR3 bases are TGTGCCAGCAGTACCCGAGGGAACATTCAGTACTTC. V and J are TRBV27 and TRBJ2-4; TRBD2 is a possible D gene (5 bases). V lost 5 bases to trimming and J lost 7 bases, with 9 bases between them. The CDR3 contains 12 residues. Germline CDR1 and CDR2: MNHEY and SMNVEV (reference sequence).

The V gene is TRBV6-6, the J gene TRBJ1-3; possibly TRBD1 for D (5 bases). This CDR3 has 16 amino acids. CDR1 and CDR2 from the germline V gene are MNHNY and SVGAGI (reference sequence). V lost 4 bases, J lost 0 bases, and 13 bases lay in between. The CDR3 region is CASSFNRGRSGNTIYF. DNA of the CDR3: TGTGCCAGCAGTTTTAATCGGGGCCGCTCTGGAAACACCATATATTTT.

The chain carries TRBV7-3 and TRBJ2-5; D is uncertain. The CDR3 sequence is 12 residues long. The ends were cut back, 5 bases at V and 4 bases at J, with 8 bases in the middle. In germline, CDR1 is SGHTA, CDR2 FQGTGA. The CDR3 coding sequence is TGTGCCAGCAGCAACCTGGGAGAGACCCAGTACTTC. This codes for CASSNLGETQYF.

The chain couples TRBV10-3 to TRBJ1-5, with D possibly matching TRBD1 (5 bases). Looked up from germline, CDR1 is ENHRY and CDR2 is SYGVKD. With 4 bases removed from V and 4 bases from J, the gap between germline ends came to 8 bases. CDR3 size: 13 residues. This CDR3 is CAISGQQNQPQHF. DNA for the CDR3: TGTGCCATCAGTGGACAGCAAAATCAGCCCCAGCATTTT.

The rearrangement links TRBV7-3 to TRBJ2-3; TRBD2 might be the D (6 bases). The CDR3 spans 15 residues. The V end was cut by 5 bases, the J end by 2 bases, with 14 bases between. In germline, CDR1 is SGHTA, CDR2 FQGTGA. CDR3 DNA: TGTGCCAGCAGCCGGGACGGGGGATTCACAGATACGCAGTATTTT. Its translation: CASSRDGGFTDTQYF.

This chain connects TRBV2 to TRBJ1-1, with D tentatively TRBD1 (6 bases). V lost 6 bases, J lost 10 bases, and 15 bases lay in between. This CDR3 region has 12 residues. Germline V gene data show CDR1 as SNHLY and CDR2 as FYNNEI. In DNA form, the CDR3 reads TGTGCCAGCAGACCGGACAGACCTGGAGCTTTCTTT. As protein: CASRPDRPGAFF. The full variable domain, its missing parts supplied by reference TRBV2 and TRBJ1-1, is EPEVTQTPSHQVTQMGQEVILRCVPISNHLYFYWYRQILGQKVEFLVSFYNNEISEKSEIFDDQFSVERPDGSNFTLKIRSTKLEDSAMYFCASRPDRPGAFFGQGTRLTVV.

This clone was observed a single time. The CDR3 region is CASSHRDSNTEAFF. DNA for the CDR3: TGTGCCAGCAGCCACCGGGACTCGAACACTGAAGCTTTCTTT. The rearrangement links TRBV11-3 to TRBJ1-1, with D possibly matching TRBD1 (5 bases). The CDR3 extends over 14 amino acids. The germline V gene encodes CDR1 SGHNT and CDR2 YENEEA. Trimming took off 5 bases at V and 1 base at J, with 11 bases between the two ends. Looking up the rest from reference TRBV11-3 and TRBJ1-1 gives the full variable domain: EAGVVQSPRYKIIEKKQPVAFWCNPISGHNTLYWYLQNLGQGPELLIRYENEEAVDDSQLPKDRFSAERLKGVDSTLKIQPAELGDSAVYLCASSHRDSNTEAFFGQGTRLTVV.

V usage is TRBV3-1 (or the pseudogene TRBV3-2) and J usage is TRBJ2-3; D remains ambiguous. V was trimmed by 8 bases and J by 1 base, leaving 13 bases between them. Per the germline V gene, CDR1 is LGHDT and CDR2 is YNNKEL (reference sequence). There are 14 residues in the CDR3. CDR3 sequence reads: CASGLGRRTDTQYF. DNA of the CDR3: TGTGCCAGCGGCCTAGGCAGACGCACAGATACGCAGTATTTT.

V and J are TRBV11-2 and TRBJ2-3; perhaps TRBD2 as D (6 bases). CDR1 and CDR2 (germline): SGHAT, FQNNGV. Trimming shortened V by 1 base and J by 1 base, and 15 bases separated the two germline ends. This CDR3 is built from 17 residues. The CDR3 DNA follows: TGTGCCAGCAGCTTAGGTACTAGCCCGCTCCGCACAGATACGCAGTATTTT. Translation gives CASSLGTSPLRTDTQYF.

In its sample, this clone was seen once. V usage is TRBV24-1 and J usage is TRBJ2-5; no firm D call. CDR1 is KGHDR and CDR2 is SFDVKD in the germline V gene. Trimming cost V 0 bases and J 5 bases, with 3 bases left between them. The CDR3 has 12 amino acids. In nucleotides, the CDR3 is TGTGCCACCAGTGATTTGTCCGAGACCCAGTACTTC. It yields the protein CATSDLSETQYF.

This sequence joins TRBV4-1 and TRBJ1-5, with 9 bases identical to TRBD1. V trimming: 5 bases; J trimming: 2 bases; junction bases outside the gene matches: 10. This CDR3 has 17 residues. Germline assignment: CDR1 MGHRA and CDR2 YSYEKL. The CDR3 loop reads CASSSPGQGRGNQPQHF. Written as DNA, the CDR3 is TGCGCCAGCAGCTCACCGGGACAGGGTAGGGGCAATCAGCCCCAGCATTTT.

The V gene is TRBV12-3 or TRBV12-4, the J gene TRBJ1-5; D not resolved. The CDR3 length is 13 residues. V was clipped by 5 bases and J by 10 bases, with 15 bases between them. CDR3 amino acids: CASSLGRKGPQHF. The CDR3 DNA sequence: TGTGCCAGCAGTCTAGGGAGGAAAGGACCCCAGCATTTT.

This chain links TRBV14 with TRBJ1-2, with unresolved D. Trimming took 0 bases from V and 5 from J, leaving 7 bases between them. Germline assignment: CDR1 SGHDN and CDR2 FVKESK. The CDR3 extends over 13 amino acids. CDR3 sequence reads: CASSQDTVYGYTF. DNA of the CDR3: TGTGCCAGCAGCCAAGATACAGTATATGGCTACACCTTC. The full variable domain, its missing parts supplied by reference TRBV14 and TRBJ1-2, is EAGVTQFPSHSVIEKGQTVTLRCDPISGHDNLYWYRRVMGKEIKFLLHFVKESKQDESGMPNNRFLAERTGGTYSTLKVQPAELEDSGVYFCASSQDTVYGYTFGSGTRLTVV.

In this sample, this clone turned up once. The chain is built from TRBV6-4 and TRBJ1-1; D may be TRBD1 (5 bases). V was cut by 6 bases and J by 3 bases, with 14 bases left in between. CDR3 length equals 14 residues. CDR1 and CDR2 (germline): MRHNA, SNTAGT. In nucleotides, the CDR3 is TGTGCCAGCAGACCGACAGACCAAGACACTGAAGCTTTCTTT. Amino acid sequence: CASRPTDQDTEAFF.

Only a few counts were recorded for this clone. The CDR3 here is CASSQLSSYNSPLHF. The CDR3 DNA is TGTGCCAGCAGCCAACTGAGCTCCTATAATTCACCCCTCCACTTT. The chain couples TRBV5-8 to TRBJ1-6, with D unclear. The CDR3 contains 15 residues. The ends were cut back, 4 bases at V and 0 bases at J, with 8 bases in the middle. Germline CDR1 and CDR2: SGHTS and YDEGEE.

This chain uses TRBV18 with TRBJ2-1; 9 bases map to TRBD2. CDR1 and CDR2 from the germline V gene are KGHSH and LQKENI. This CDR3 comprises 18 residues. J gave up 4 bases and V 3 bases, and 13 bases lay outside the gene matches. The CDR3 bases are TGTGCCAGCTCACCGGAGGGCCTCTTAGCGGGGGTTTACAATGAGCAGTTCTTC. This sequence encodes CASSPEGLLAGVYNEQFF.

This sequence joins TRBV14 and TRBJ1-6, with a tentative D call TRBD1 (6 bases). Germline V CDR1 and CDR2: SGHDN, FVKESK. The CDR3 consists of 18 residues. V lost 5 bases and J lost 1, with 18 bases in between. The CDR3 is CASSSHRTEESYNSPLHF. For the CDR3, the DNA is TGTGCCAGCAGCTCTCATCGGACAGAAGAATCCTATAATTCACCCCTCCACTTT. The full variable domain, rest sourced from reference TRBV14 and TRBJ1-6, is EAGVTQFPSHSVIEKGQTVTLRCDPISGHDNLYWYRRVMGKEIKFLLHFVKESKQDESGMPNNRFLAERTGGTYSTLKVQPAELEDSGVYFCASSSHRTEESYNSPLHFGNGTRLTVT.

The chain combines TRBV7-8 with TRBJ1-6; maybe TRBD1 (6 bases). Per germline, CDR1 SGHVS and CDR2 FQNEAQ. This CDR3 contains 15 residues. V was cut by 5 bases and J by 7 bases, with 15 bases left in between. CDR3 nucleotides: TGTGCCAGCAGCCAGGGGCGGGGGGGGAATTCACCCCTCCACTTT. This encodes CASSQGRGGNSPLHF.

This clone has only one observation. V usage is TRBV7-9 and J usage is TRBJ1-1, with D possibly matching TRBD1 (6 bases). Germline CDR1 and CDR2: SEHNR and FQNEAQ (reference sequence). V shed 3 bases and J shed 3 bases, with 14 bases lying between them. This CDR3 comprises 15 residues. DNA for the CDR3: TGTGCCAGCAGCTTGGGGGCAGCGCGGGACACTGAAGCTTTCTTT. It translates to CASSLGAARDTEAFF.